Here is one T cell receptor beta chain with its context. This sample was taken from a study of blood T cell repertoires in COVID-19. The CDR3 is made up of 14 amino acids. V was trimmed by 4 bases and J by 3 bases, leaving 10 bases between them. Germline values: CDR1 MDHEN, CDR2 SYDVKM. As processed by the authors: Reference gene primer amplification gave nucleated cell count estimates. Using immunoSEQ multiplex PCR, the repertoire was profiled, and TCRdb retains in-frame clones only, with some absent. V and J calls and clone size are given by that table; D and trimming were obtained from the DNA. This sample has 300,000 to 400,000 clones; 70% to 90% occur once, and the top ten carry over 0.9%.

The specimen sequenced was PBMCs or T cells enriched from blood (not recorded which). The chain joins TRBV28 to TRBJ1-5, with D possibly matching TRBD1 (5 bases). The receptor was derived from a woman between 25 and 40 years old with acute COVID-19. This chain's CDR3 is CASSSGFPNQPQHF. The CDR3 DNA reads TGTGCCAGCAGTTCAGGGTTCCCCAATCAGCCCCAGCATTTT.